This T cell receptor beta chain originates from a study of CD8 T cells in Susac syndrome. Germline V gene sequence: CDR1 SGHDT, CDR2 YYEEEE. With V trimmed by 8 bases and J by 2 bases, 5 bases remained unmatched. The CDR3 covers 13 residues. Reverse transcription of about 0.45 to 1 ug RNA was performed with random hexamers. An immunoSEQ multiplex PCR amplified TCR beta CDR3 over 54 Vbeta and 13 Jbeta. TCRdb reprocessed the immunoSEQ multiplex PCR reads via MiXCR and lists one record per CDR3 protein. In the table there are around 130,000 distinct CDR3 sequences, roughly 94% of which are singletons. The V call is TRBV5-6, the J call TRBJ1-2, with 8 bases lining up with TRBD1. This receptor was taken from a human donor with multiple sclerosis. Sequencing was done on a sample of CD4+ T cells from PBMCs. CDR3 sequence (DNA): TGTGCCAGTGGGGACAGGAGGAACTATGGCTACACCTTC. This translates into CASGDRRNYGYTF.